The 4 T cell receptor beta chains in this list originate from one sample, sequenced in a study of shared clonotypes between healthy human individuals. Data came from immunoSEQ multiplex PCR; TCRdb stores just in-frame clones and leaves some out. The repertoire holds 450,000 to 500,000 clones, with 79% as singletons. The sequenced sample consisted of PBMCs. The receptors here all came from a woman in her forties in good health. Some clones in this sample may be carry-over from other donors' samples.

This clone is a singleton in its sample. The CDR3 region is CASSPVAASTDTQYF. The CDR3 DNA sequence: TGCGCCAGCAGCCCAGTAGCGGCTAGCACAGATACGCAGTATTTT. This chain uses TRBV5-1 with TRBJ2-3; D is possibly TRBD2 (6 bases). Germline values: CDR1 SGHRS, CDR2 YFSETQ. The V gene lost 4 bases and the J gene lost 0 bases, with 12 bases spanning the gap. The CDR3 covers 15 residues.

The rearrangement joins TRBV19 to TRBJ2-7; TRBD1 agrees at 12 bases. Trimming at V came to 6 bases and at J to 2 bases, leaving 2 bases not matched to a gene. The germline gives CDR1 LNHDA, CDR2 SQIVND (reference sequence). The CDR3 covers 14 residues. CDR3 sequence reads: CASSGTGGAYEQYF. CDR3 sequence (DNA): TGTGCCAGTAGCGGGACAGGGGGCGCCTACGAGCAGTACTTC.

This chain links TRBV9 with TRBJ1-4; TRBD1 matches at 8 bases. The V gene's germline CDR1 is SGDLS and CDR2 YYNGEE. The ends lost 4 bases at V and 8 bases at J; junction bases unmatched: 7. This CDR3 contains 14 residues. CDR3 sequence (DNA): TGTGCCAGCAGCTTGCAGGGGGCCGGGGAAAAACTGTTTTTT. This translates into CASSLQGAGEKLFF.

This chain uses TRBV27 with TRBJ2-1; tentatively, D is TRBD1 or TRBD2 (5 bases each). V lost 2 bases and J 5 bases, leaving 7 bases between the germline ends. Germline V gene lookup returns CDR1 MNHEY and CDR2 SMNVEV (reference sequence). The CDR3 is made up of 13 amino acids. CDR3 DNA sequence: TGTGCCAGCAGTTTAAGAGGGGACAATGAGCAGTTCTTC. This codes for CASSLRGDNEQFF.